This T cell receptor beta chain was sequenced in a study of immune evolution from preneoplasia to lung adenocarcinoma. General study findings and limits: Normal lung had highest clonality; later lesions appeared denser, more diverse.

Comments on this clone: What it binds is not known.

This CDR3 comprises 15 residues. Deletions cut 3 bases from V and 0 bases from J, with 10 bases between. CDR1 and CDR2 (germline): SGDLS, YYNGEE. The assay was immunoSEQ multiplex PCR, and TCRdb's table has in-frame clones only and misses some. This table holds under 5,000 clones, approximately 88% found once. Resections took place in Japan or China from about 2013 to 2018. The sequence was obtained from a person between 45 and 65 years old with lung adenocarcinoma. The rearrangement links TRBV9 to TRBJ2-1, with D unresolved. Sequenced input: FFPE invasive lung adenocarcinoma tissue. DNA of the CDR3: TGTGCCAGCAGCGCGTCGGATAGCTCCTACAATGAGCAGTTCTTC. Translation gives CASSASDSSYNEQFF.